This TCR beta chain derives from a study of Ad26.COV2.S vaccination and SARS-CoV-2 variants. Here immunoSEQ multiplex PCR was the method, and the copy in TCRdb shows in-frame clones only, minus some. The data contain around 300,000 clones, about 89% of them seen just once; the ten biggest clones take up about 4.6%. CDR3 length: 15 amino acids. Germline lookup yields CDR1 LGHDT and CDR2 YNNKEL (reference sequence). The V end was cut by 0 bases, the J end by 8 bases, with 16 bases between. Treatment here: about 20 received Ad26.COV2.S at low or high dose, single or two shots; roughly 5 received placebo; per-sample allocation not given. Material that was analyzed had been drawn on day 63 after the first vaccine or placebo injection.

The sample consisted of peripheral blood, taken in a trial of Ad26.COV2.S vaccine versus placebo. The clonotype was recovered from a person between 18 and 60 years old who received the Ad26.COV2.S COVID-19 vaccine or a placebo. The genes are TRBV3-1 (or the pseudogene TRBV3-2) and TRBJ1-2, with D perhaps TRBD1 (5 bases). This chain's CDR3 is CASSQDDPGGEGYTF. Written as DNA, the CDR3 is TGTGCCAGCAGCCAAGATGACCCGGGAGGGGAGGGCTACACCTTC.